Below, 8 T cell receptor beta chains from the same sample are listed, as sequenced in a study of blood T cells in healthy people across ages. PCR was performed a second time for about 7 to 12 cycles using a sample-barcoded 5' primer and a J-beta primer mix. TCRdb recomputed calls from the 5' RACE reads with MiXCR, one row per CDR3 protein. The data contain about 1.6 million distinct CDR3 sequences, approximately 32% of them seen just once; the ten biggest clones take up 11%. Material for sequencing was blood. These receptors were taken from a woman in her twenties or thirties in good health.

This clonotype was observed a handful of times. V and J are TRBV28 and TRBJ2-3; maybe TRBD2 (6 bases). Germline V gives CDR1 MDHEN, CDR2 SYDVKM. Trimming removed 4 bases from V and 3 bases from J, with 17 bases in between. CDR3 length equals 16 residues. The DNA of the CDR3 is TGTGCCAGCAGTTCCCCCCGGGGGAGCGAGACAGATACGCAGTATTTT. It codes for CASSSPRGSETDTQYF.

CDR3 in amino acids: CASSLRIVPTTQYF. Written as DNA, the CDR3 is TGTGCCAGCAGCTTAAGAATAGTCCCTACGACGCAGTACTTC. This rearrangement joins TRBV11-2 to TRBJ2-7; D gene uncertain. Germline CDR1 SGHAT, CDR2 FQNNGV. This CDR3 has 14 residues. Trimming removed 2 bases at V and 9 bases at J, with 17 bases between.

This sequence joins TRBV28 and TRBJ2-3; 8 bases agree with TRBD2. Germline V gene lookup returns CDR1 MDHEN and CDR2 SYDVKM. V lost 8 bases and J lost 5; bases outside the gene matches: 12. The CDR3 is 15 amino acids. The DNA of the CDR3 is TGTGCCAGCGAGAGGGGACTAGTTTTTGGAGATACGCAGTATTTT. Translating it yields CASERGLVFGDTQYF.

In the case of this clonotype: At one boundary the junction diverges from the germline segment, which might be a read error. The chain is built from TRBV7-3 and TRBJ2-1; D may be TRBD2 (6 bases). The CDR3 covers 13 residues. CDR1 is SGHTA and CDR2 is FQGTGA in the germline V gene. The CDR3 sequence is CASSPGELEGQLF. The CDR3 DNA sequence: TGTGCCAGCAGCCCGGGGGAACTAGAAGGGCAGTTATTC.

This clonotype was seen a handful of times. DNA for the CDR3: TGTGCCAGCAGTTCTCCCCAGAGGGAGTTCTTC. It encodes CASSSPQREFF. The chain employs TRBV6-5 and TRBJ2-1, with TRBD2 as a possible D gene (5 bases). The CDR3 is 11 amino acids. Trimming removed 4 bases from V and 14 bases from J, with 12 bases in between. CDR1 is MNHEY and CDR2 is SVGAGI in the germline V gene.

V is TRBV20-1 and J is TRBJ1-1; D is perhaps TRBD1 (5 bases). The CDR3 is made up of 14 amino acids. V dropped 6 bases and J dropped 3 bases, with 17 bases sitting between them. Per germline, CDR1 DFQATT and CDR2 SNEGSKA (reference sequence). The CDR3 region has the DNA TGCAGTGCCCCAGTGGAGGGGCGGGACACTGAAGCTTTCTTT. Encoded protein: CSAPVEGRDTEAFF.

This chain uses TRBV20-1 with TRBJ1-1; D gene unclear. The CDR3 covers 12 residues. Germline V gene lookup returns CDR1 DFQATT and CDR2 SNEGSKA (reference sequence). V was pared by 6 bases and J by 3 bases, with 11 bases between. CDR3 coding DNA: TGCAGTGCCGAGCATTCGGACACTGAAGCTTTCTTT. Protein: CSAEHSDTEAFF.

This clonotype was counted many times. In nucleotides, the CDR3 is TGTGCCAGCAGCTACGACAGGGCCTACGAGCAGTACTTC. It is translated as CASSYDRAYEQYF. The chain carries TRBV7-8 and TRBJ2-7, with 7 bases that match TRBD1. The CDR3 has 13 residues. The trim removed 4 bases at V and 2 bases at J, leaving 2 bases unmatched. Germline V CDR1 and CDR2: SGHVS, FQNEAQ. Full variable domain (remainder filled in from reference TRBV7-8 and TRBJ2-7): GAGVSQSPRYKVAKRGQDVALRCDPISGHVSLFWYQQALGQGPEFLTYFQNEAQLDKSGLPSDRFFAERPEGSVSTLKIQRTQQEDSAVYLCASSYDRAYEQYFGPGTRLTVT.